At least ten counts were recorded for the clone carrying this T cell receptor (beta chain). Antigen unknown. Germline CDR1 is SGHNT and CDR2 is YYREEE (reference sequence). The germline V and J ends were trimmed by 4 bases and 2 bases, with 10 bases remaining between them. This CDR3 has 14 residues. The data are from a study of shared clonotypes between healthy human individuals. General study points: When naive CD4 clonotypes were compared across a handful of donors, around 5% were shared.

Method: immunoSEQ multiplex PCR; TCRdb's copy keeps in-frame clones and lacks some. The sample includes 850,000 to 1,200,000 clones, under 80% of them seen just once. The J gene is TRBJ2-1, the V gene TRBV5-4; no reliable D call. Sequenced material: memory CD4+ T cells sorted from blood. Subset noted: CD45RA-negative fraction. This TCR came from a man aged 18 to 29 in good health. Here the CDR3 reads CASSQEKTYNEQFF. CDR3 in DNA: TGTGCCAGCAGCCAAGAAAAGACCTACAATGAGCAGTTCTTC.